The rows below give T cell receptor beta chains drawn from one sample of a study of regulatory and conventional T cells in RAG deficiency. The repertoire was sequenced with immunoSEQ multiplex PCR; TCRdb's copy has only in-frame clones and lacks some. The data show around 37,000 clones, around nine tenths seen once. The same sample was also used in a study of regulatory T cells.

Sequencing was carried out using CD8+ T cells sorted from blood. These receptor sequences come from a human donor in good health. The CDR3 runs from the conserved cysteine through the conserved F or W. The D gene is left open where the match is weak. Where a row states a size, it is once, few, many or the class of an expanded clone; other rows omit it.

size	V	D	J	CDR3
NA	TRBV7-2	NA	TRBJ1-5	CASSPEQLWDQPQHF
once	TRBV6-1	NA	TRBJ1-2	CASSDYYYGYTF
once	TRBV27	NA	TRBJ1-6	CASSLSHNSPLHF
NA	TRBV5-8	NA	TRBJ2-2	CASSFRRVTGELFF
NA	TRBV9	NA	TRBJ2-1	CASSVWEADNEQFF
NA	TRBV2	NA	TRBJ2-2	CASSGNPNTGELFF
once	TRBV19	NA	TRBJ1-1	CASSIFVGGGTEAFF
NA	TRBV28	NA	TRBJ1-3	CASDGYSGNTIYF
few	TRBV19	TRBD1	TRBJ2-7	CASSNRGLHEQYF
NA	TRBV18	NA	TRBJ2-5	CASSPGQVQETQYF
NA	TRBV14	NA	TRBJ2-7	CASSQATGFYEQYF
NA	TRBV4-2	TRBD1	TRBJ2-5	CASSQATGVGQETQYF
NA	TRBV5-1	NA	TRBJ2-1	CASSLVSDSYNEQFF
NA	TRBV5-5	NA	TRBJ2-2	CASSLVAGELFF
NA	TRBV5-1	NA	TRBJ2-1	CASSLGGLHNEQFF
NA	TRBV7-8	NA	TRBJ2-3	CASSLVRASTDTQYF
NA	TRBV20-1	NA	TRBJ1-1	CSAPQGRSAFF
NA	TRBV19	NA	TRBJ2-1	CASSLLTAYNEQFF
NA	TRBV12-1	NA	TRBJ2-1	CASSPIGVRGNEQFF
NA	TRBV19	TRBD1	TRBJ2-3	CASRGQGKDTQYF